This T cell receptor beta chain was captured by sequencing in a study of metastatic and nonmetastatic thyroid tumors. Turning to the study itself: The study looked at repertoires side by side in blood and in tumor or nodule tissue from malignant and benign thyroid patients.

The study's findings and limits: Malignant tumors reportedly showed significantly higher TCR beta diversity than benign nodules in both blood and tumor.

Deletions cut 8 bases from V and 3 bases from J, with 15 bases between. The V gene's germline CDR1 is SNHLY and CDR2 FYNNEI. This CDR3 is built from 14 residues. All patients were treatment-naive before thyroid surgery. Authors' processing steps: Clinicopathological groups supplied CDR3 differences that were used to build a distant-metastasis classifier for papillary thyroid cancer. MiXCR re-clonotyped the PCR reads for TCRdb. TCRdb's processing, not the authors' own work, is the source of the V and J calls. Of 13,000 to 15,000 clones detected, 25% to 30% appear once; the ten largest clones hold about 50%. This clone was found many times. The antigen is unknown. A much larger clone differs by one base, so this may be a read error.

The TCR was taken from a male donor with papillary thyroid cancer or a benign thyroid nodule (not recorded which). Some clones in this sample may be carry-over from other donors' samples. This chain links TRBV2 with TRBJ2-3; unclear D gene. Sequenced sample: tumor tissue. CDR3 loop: CASVRVLGTDTQYF. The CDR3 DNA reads TGTGCCAGCGTACGGGTCCTTGGGACAGATACGCAGTATTTT.